This TCR beta chain is from a study of shared T cell receptors in the human thymus. The CDR3 loop spans 19 amino acids. The junction had 11 bases not matched to a gene; V was cut back by 5 bases and J by 0 bases. Looked up from germline, CDR1 is SEHNR and CDR2 is FQNEAQ (reference sequence). Sequencing was performed with immunoSEQ multiplex PCR; in TCRdb, only in-frame clones are kept and a portion is missing. The repertoire holds some 720,000 clones, with roughly 90% as singletons. This sample was also put to use in a study of human thymus T cells. Per that paper: Thymus specimens were resections from corrective heart surgery. Related research described strongly overlapping thymic repertoires in unrelated people.

The chain employs TRBV7-9 and TRBJ2-3, with 13 bases identical to TRBD2. The source of this sequence is a boy in the first two years of life with a congenital heart defect. The sample comprised thymocytes. The CDR3 nucleotides are TGTGCCAGCAGCATGCCATGGACTAGCGGGAGCCCTAGCACAGATACGCAGTATTTT. Protein product: CASSMPWTSGSPSTDTQYF.